This entry features one TCR beta chain sequence. The sample holds one count of this clonotype. The antigen it recognizes is unknown. Base qualities are missing; no much larger clone stands one base away. This sample stems from a study of T-cell memory formation after mild COVID-19 (dated by TCRdb to the early 2020s). Study-wide context: Most TCR sequence clusters were specific to one of the two donors. Longitudinal TCRalpha and TCRbeta repertoire sequencing tracked T-cell clones expanding and contracting after mild COVID-19 in a couple of donors. Two young, previously healthy adult volunteers made up the cohort, one male and one female. What the work shows at the level of the full study, not this receptor alone: Contracting CD4+ clones were located mainly in the CM and EM memory subsets, whereas CD8+ clones were found to be enriched in EMRA. Clones that contracted from day 15 to 85 showed balanced CD4/CD8 phenotypes, whereas a second wave of clones that expanded from day 15 to 37 leaned towards CD4+. Some responding clones were found in pre-infection memory, which suggests that pre-existing cross-reactive memory T cells took part in the SARS-CoV-2 response. The study covered only a couple of mild cases, and larger cohorts including severe cases with pre-infection samples were considered necessary. The second-wave clones that peaked on day 37 were not confirmed to be SARS-CoV-2 specific.

The CDR3 measures 12 amino acids from cysteine to phenylalanine. Solely the CDR3 DNA is kept, with 36 bases framed from the first base. CDR1 and CDR2 are read off the germline V gene (reference sequence) as LNHDA and SQIVND. V loses 7 bases, J loses 3 bases, and the germline ends lie 7 bases apart. Ficoll-Paque density gradient centrifugation was used to isolate PBMCs. Data came from an Illumina NovaSeq 6000. TCRalpha and TCRbeta cDNA libraries were constructed by 5'RACE with constant-segment primers, with sample barcodes and unique molecular identifiers being introduced. RNA was extracted from every sample with Trizol reagent. Libraries were amplified in two PCR steps, with a second sample barcode and Illumina TruSeq adapters added in the second step. Sequencing of libraries was performed on an Illumina NovaSeq with 2 x 150 bp paired-end reads. Concerning the study's data processing: Demultiplexing of reads and collapsing into UMI-guided consensus sequences were performed with migec v1.2.7. Using mixcr v2.1.11, UMI consensuses were aligned to TRA and TRB V and J templates and then assembled into clonotypes. Clonotypes were classified as expanded or contracted when called significant by both edgeR and NoisET, with noise models trained on biological replicates. For edgeR calls, the cutoffs were a false discovery rate-adjusted p below 0.01 and a log2 fold-change threshold of 1. As an exploratory analysis of dynamics, PCA with hierarchical clustering was applied to max-normalized trajectories of the 1000 most abundant clonotypes. Separately sequenced CD4+ and CD8+ repertoires were used to assign a CD4 or CD8 phenotype to each responding clone. In TCRdb, the public reads were trimmed at Q25 with fastp and aligned with MiXCR, with productive beta chains retained. Rows are unified per CDR3 protein, each entry keeping the most common DNA and genes. The V and J calls reflect TCRdb's pipeline rather than the authors' work. The sample yields about 470,000 distinct CDR3 sequences; approximately 23% were counted once. The ten most abundant clones make up roughly an eighth of the sample.

The receptor chain draws on TRBV19 and TRBJ1-3; 6 matching bases give a weak D call of TRBD1. The sequenced sample consisted of PBMCs or a T cell subset sorted from them (not recorded which). The TCR sequence derives from an adult woman who had mild COVID-19 (a few samples of this study predate the infection). The sample titles of this study are shuffled in the database, so cell type and time point are left out; the donor was told from shared clones. DNA sequence: TGTGCCAGTAAGACAGGTGGAAACACCATATATTTT. Its translation is CASKTGGNTIYF.